The 14 T cell receptor beta chains presented below share a single source sample, sequenced in a study of T-cell reconstitution after alpha-beta-depleted transplantation in children. Unique molecular identifiers were incorporated when the TCRbeta library was constructed. TCRdb re-derived calls from the PCR reads in MiXCR, one entry per CDR3 protein. The data show about 900,000 distinct CDR3 sequences, roughly 29% seen once. The sequencing used PBMCs, mostly from graft donor cells, collected 360 days after TCRalphabeta/CD19-depleted stem cell transplant. Every receptor here comes from a boy in the first two years of life who had a stem cell transplant for SCID, so the T cells may come from the graft donor.

This clonotype was counted between two and nine times. This sequence joins TRBV10-3 and TRBJ2-7; D uncertain. This CDR3 has 12 residues. CDR1 is ENHRY, CDR2 SYGVKD, per germline. With 3 bases removed from V and 3 bases from J, the gap between germline ends came to 6 bases. The CDR3 sequence is CAISDSIYEQYF. The DNA of the CDR3 is TGTGCCATCAGTGATTCTATCTACGAGCAGTACTTC.

The chain has TRBV7-7 and TRBJ2-1; 10 nucleotides line up with TRBD2. The CDR3 extends over 15 amino acids. Germline loops: CDR1 SSHAT, CDR2 FNYEAQ (reference sequence). V was clipped by 5 bases and J by 5 bases; unmatched bases: 6. CDR3 in DNA: TGTGCCAGCAGCGCCGTGACTAGCGGGCACAATGAGCAGTTCTTC. It translates to CASSAVTSGHNEQFF.

This clonotype was detected a few times. The rearrangement uses TRBV6-5 and TRBJ2-7; TRBD1 aligns across 7 bases. The CDR3 spans 15 residues. Looked up from germline, CDR1 is MNHEY and CDR2 is SVGAGI. With 4 bases clipped from V and 3 bases from J, the junction kept 9 bases outside the gene matches. The CDR3 bases are TGTGCCAGCAGTTCCCCCGGGACAGCCATCTACGAGCAGTACTTC. It codes for CASSSPGTAIYEQYF.

This chain uses TRBV29-1 with TRBJ1-3; the D gene is possibly TRBD1 (5 bases). The germline V gene has CDR1 SQVTM and CDR2 ANQGSEA. The length of the CDR3 is 14 residues. The germline V and J ends were trimmed by 4 bases and 0 bases, with 10 bases remaining between them. The CDR3 loop reads CSVGVQGSGNTIYF. CDR3 nucleotide sequence: TGCAGCGTTGGGGTCCAGGGCTCTGGAAACACCATATATTTT.

This clonotype was seen only a few times. The chain links TRBV11-2 to TRBJ2-3, with D tentatively TRBD1 (6 bases). Deletions cut 5 bases from V and 3 bases from J, with 24 bases between. This CDR3 spans 18 amino acids. CDR1 and CDR2 from the germline V gene are SGHAT and FQNNGV. The CDR3 loop is CASSPRSGIPRGTDTQYF. The CDR3 DNA sequence: TGTGCCAGCAGCCCTCGATCCGGGATCCCAAGGGGGACAGATACGCAGTATTTT.

This clonotype turned up a few times. The chain couples TRBV4-3 to TRBJ2-7; 8 bases are a match to TRBD2. Looked up from germline, CDR1 is LGHNA and CDR2 is YSLEER. The CDR3 has 14 amino acids. With V trimmed by 1 base and J by 4 bases, 3 bases remained unmatched. The CDR3 region is CASSQGRGAYEQYF. Written as DNA, the CDR3 is TGCGCCAGCAGCCAAGGGCGGGGGGCTTACGAGCAGTACTTC.

The chain employs TRBV15 and TRBJ2-3; the match to TRBD2 covers 9 bases. After removal of 3 bases from V and 0 bases from J, the junction contained 7 bases not matched to a gene. CDR3 length equals 17 residues. Per the germline V gene, CDR1 is LNHNV and CDR2 is YYDKDF (reference sequence). The CDR3 reads CATSSGVAGGSTDTQYF. The DNA of the CDR3 is TGTGCCACCAGCAGCGGGGTTGCGGGGGGGAGCACAGATACGCAGTATTTT.

The chain combines TRBV6-1 with TRBJ2-5; 10 nucleotides agree with TRBD1. This CDR3 has 14 amino acids. V lost 4 bases, J lost 3 bases, and 2 bases stayed unmatched. Germline V CDR1 and CDR2: MNHNS, SASEGT. The CDR3 loop reads CASSGDRGKETQYF. The CDR3 bases are TGTGCCAGCAGTGGGGACAGGGGTAAAGAGACCCAGTACTTC.

The chain couples TRBV27 to TRBJ1-2; D not resolved. This CDR3 is built from 15 residues. Trimming pared 0 bases from V and 8 bases from J, leaving 16 bases between. CDR1 and CDR2 (germline): MNHEY, SMNVEV (reference sequence). The CDR3 loop reads CASSLSPPSVWGYTF. The DNA for the CDR3 is TGTGCCAGCAGTTTATCTCCCCCATCTGTCTGGGGCTACACCTTC.

The chain combines TRBV6-1 with TRBJ2-7; D is unresolved. Trimming cost V 8 bases and J 0 bases, with 11 bases left between them. The CDR3 loop spans 13 amino acids. Germline V lookup: CDR1 MNHNS, CDR2 SASEGT. The CDR3 reads CASLTASSYEQYF. The DNA of the CDR3 is TGTGCCAGCCTAACAGCAAGCTCCTACGAGCAGTACTTC.

The chain employs TRBV3-1 and TRBJ1-2; possibly TRBD1 for D (6 bases). This CDR3 spans 15 amino acids. In germline, CDR1 is LGHDT, CDR2 YNNKEL (reference sequence). V lost 6 bases to trimming and J lost 1 base, with 15 bases between them. CDR3 sequence: CASRGGQWDNYGYTF. The CDR3 nucleotides are TGTGCCAGCAGGGGAGGACAGTGGGATAACTATGGCTACACCTTC.

The chain carries TRBV5-1 and TRBJ1-1, with 7 bases lining up with TRBD1. Germline lookup yields CDR1 SGHRS and CDR2 YFSETQ. The junction had 7 bases not matched to a gene; V was cut back by 0 bases and J by 5 bases. The CDR3 spans 15 residues. Here the CDR3 DNA reads TGCGCCAGCAGCTTGGGGACAGGTATCGGTACTGAAGCTTTCTTT. This sequence encodes CASSLGTGIGTEAFF.

This clonotype was detected only a few times. The genes are TRBV7-9 and TRBJ1-6, with unresolved D. Germline CDR1 reads SEHNR; CDR2 reads FQNEAQ (reference sequence). The germline V and J ends were trimmed by 4 bases and 9 bases, with 10 bases remaining between them. CDR3 length equals 13 residues. For the CDR3, the DNA is TGTGCCAGCAGCTCCGCATGGGGTTCACCCCTCCACTTT. Protein: CASSSAWGSPLHF.

The chain uses TRBV13 and TRBJ2-1, with D possibly being TRBD1 (6 bases). V was pared by 8 bases and J by 2 bases, with 13 bases between. CDR3 size: 14 residues. The V gene's germline CDR1 is PRHDT and CDR2 FYEKMQ (reference sequence). CDR3 DNA: TGTGCCAGCGCGGTGGGGGCCCCCTACAATGAGCAGTTCTTC. It is translated as CASAVGAPYNEQFF.